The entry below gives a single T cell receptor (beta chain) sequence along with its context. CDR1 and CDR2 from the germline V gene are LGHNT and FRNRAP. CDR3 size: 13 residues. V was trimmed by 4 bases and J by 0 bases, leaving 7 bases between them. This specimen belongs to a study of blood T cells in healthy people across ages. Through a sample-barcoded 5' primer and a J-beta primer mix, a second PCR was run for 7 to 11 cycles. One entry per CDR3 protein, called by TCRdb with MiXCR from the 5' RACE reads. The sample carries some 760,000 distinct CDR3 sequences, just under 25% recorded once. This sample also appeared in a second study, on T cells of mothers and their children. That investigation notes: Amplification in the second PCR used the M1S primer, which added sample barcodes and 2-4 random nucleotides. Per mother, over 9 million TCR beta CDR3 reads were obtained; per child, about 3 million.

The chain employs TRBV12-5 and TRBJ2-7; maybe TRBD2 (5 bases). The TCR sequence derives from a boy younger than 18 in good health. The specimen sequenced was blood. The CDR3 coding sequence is TGTGCTAGTGGTTACGGGAACTCCTACGAGCAGTACTTC. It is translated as CASGYGNSYEQYF. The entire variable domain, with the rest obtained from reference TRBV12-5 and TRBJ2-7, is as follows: DARVTQTPRHKVTEMGQEVTMRCQPILGHNTVFWYRQTMMQGLELLAYFRNRAPLDDSGMPKDRFSAEMPDATLATLKIQPSEPRDSAVYFCASGYGNSYEQYFGPGTRLTVT.